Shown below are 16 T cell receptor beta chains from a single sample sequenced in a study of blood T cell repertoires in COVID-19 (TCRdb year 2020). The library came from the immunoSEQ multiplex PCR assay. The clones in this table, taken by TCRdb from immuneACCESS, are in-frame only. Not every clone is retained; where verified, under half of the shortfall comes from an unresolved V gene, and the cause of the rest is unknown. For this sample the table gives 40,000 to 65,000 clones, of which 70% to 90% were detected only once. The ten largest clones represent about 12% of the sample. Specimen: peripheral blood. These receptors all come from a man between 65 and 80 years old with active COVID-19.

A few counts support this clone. The CDR3 DNA follows: TGCGCCAGCAGCCAAGAGGAGGGGACTGGGGCCAACGTCCTGACTTTC. Translated, it gives CASSQEEGTGANVLTF. The chain joins TRBV4-3 to TRBJ2-6; TRBD2 is a possible D gene (6 bases). This CDR3 contains 16 residues. Germline CDR1 LGHNA, CDR2 YSLEER. V was trimmed by 0 bases and J by 2 bases, leaving 8 bases between them.

Here the CDR3 DNA reads TGTGCCTACCAGTGGCCTAGCGGGGGCCGGGGAGAGACCCAGTACTTC. It specifies CAYQWPSGGRGETQYF. The J gene is TRBJ2-5, the V gene TRBV30; 10 positions agree with TRBD2. The trim removed 7 bases at V and 4 bases at J, leaving 15 bases unmatched. Germline CDR1 reads GTSNPN; CDR2 reads SVGIG (reference sequence). The CDR3 is 16 residues long.

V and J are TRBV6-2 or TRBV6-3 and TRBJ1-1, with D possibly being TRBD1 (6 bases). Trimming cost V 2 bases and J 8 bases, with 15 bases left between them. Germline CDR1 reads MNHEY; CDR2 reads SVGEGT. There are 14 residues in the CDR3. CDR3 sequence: CASSYLTGFNEAFF. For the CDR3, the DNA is TGTGCCAGCAGTTACCTCACAGGGTTCAACGAAGCTTTCTTT.

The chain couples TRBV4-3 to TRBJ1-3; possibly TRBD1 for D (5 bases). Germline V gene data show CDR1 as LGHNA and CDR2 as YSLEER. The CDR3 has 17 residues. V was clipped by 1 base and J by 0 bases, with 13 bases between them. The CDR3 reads CASSQGQGTSSGNTIYF. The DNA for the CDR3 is TGCGCCAGCAGCCAAGGGCAGGGCACGAGCTCTGGAAACACCATATATTTT.

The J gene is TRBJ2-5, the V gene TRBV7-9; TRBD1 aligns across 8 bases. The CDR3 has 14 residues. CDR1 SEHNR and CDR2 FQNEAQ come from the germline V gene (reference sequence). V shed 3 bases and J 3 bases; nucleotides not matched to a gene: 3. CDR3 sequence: CASSFGTGEETQYF. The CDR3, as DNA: TGTGCCAGCAGCTTTGGGACAGGTGAAGAGACCCAGTACTTC. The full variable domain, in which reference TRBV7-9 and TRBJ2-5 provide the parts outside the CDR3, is DTGVSQNPRHKITKRGQNVTFRCDPISEHNRLYWYRQTLGQGPEFLTYFQNEAQLEKSRLLSDRFSAERPKGSFSTLEIQRTEQGDSAMYLCASSFGTGEETQYFGPGTRLLVL.

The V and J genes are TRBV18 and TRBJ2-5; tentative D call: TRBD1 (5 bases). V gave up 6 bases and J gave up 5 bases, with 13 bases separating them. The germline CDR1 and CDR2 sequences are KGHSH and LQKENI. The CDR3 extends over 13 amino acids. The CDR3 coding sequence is TGTGCCAGCTCTCCCTGGGGCCTGGAGACCCAGTACTTC. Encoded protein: CASSPWGLETQYF.

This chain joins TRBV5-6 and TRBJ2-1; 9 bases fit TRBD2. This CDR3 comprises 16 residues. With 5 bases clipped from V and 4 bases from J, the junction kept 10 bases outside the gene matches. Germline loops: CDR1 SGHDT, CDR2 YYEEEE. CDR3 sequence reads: CASSPGTSSGYNEQFF. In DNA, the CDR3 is TGTGCCAGCAGTCCCGGGACTAGCAGCGGGTACAATGAGCAGTTCTTC.

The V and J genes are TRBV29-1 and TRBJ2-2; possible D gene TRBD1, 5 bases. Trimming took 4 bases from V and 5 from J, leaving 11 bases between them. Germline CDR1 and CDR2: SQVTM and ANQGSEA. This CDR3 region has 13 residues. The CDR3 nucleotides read TGCAGCGTTGCCAGGGCGACGACCGGGGAGCTGTTTTTT. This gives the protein CSVARATTGELFF.

CDR3 sequence (DNA): TGTGCCAGCAGCCAAAGTGGGGCTTCCTCCTACAATGAGCAGTTCTTC. Its translation is CASSQSGASSYNEQFF. This sequence joins TRBV7-6 and TRBJ2-1; D may be TRBD1 (5 bases). The germline CDR1 and CDR2 sequences are SGHVS and FNYEAQ. Trimming cost V 5 bases and J 0 bases, with 14 bases left between them. The CDR3 is 16 residues long.

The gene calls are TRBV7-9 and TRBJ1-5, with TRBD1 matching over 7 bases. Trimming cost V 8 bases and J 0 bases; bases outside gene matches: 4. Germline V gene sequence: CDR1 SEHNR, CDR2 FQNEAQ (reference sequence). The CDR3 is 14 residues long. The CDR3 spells CASQGGASNQPQHF. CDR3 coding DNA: TGTGCCAGCCAGGGGGGAGCTAGCAATCAGCCCCAGCATTTT.

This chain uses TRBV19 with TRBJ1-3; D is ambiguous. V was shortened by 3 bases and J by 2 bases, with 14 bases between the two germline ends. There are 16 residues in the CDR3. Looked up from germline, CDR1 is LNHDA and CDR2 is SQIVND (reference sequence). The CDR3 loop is CASSISAQLTGNTIYF. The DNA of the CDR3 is TGTGCCAGTAGTATCTCGGCGCAACTAACTGGAAACACCATATATTTT. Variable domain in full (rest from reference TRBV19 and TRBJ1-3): DGGITQSPKYLFRKEGQNVTLSCEQNLNHDAMYWYRQDPGQGLRLIYYSQIVNDFQKGDIAEGYSVSREKKESFPLTVTSAQKNPTAFYLCASSISAQLTGNTIYFGEGSWLTVV.

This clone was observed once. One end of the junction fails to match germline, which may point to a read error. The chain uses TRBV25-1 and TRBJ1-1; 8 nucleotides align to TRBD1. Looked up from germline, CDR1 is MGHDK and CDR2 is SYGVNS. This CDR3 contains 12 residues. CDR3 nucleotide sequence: TGTGCCAGCAGTCCCCCGGACAGGGCCCCCATCTTT. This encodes CASSPPDRAPIF. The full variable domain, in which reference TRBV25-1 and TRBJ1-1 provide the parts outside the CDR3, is EADIYQTPRYLVIGTGKKITLECSQTMGHDKMYWYQQDPGMELHLIHYSYGVNSTEKGDLSSESTVSRIRTEHFPLTLESARPSHTSQYLCASSPPDRAPIFGQGTRLTVV.

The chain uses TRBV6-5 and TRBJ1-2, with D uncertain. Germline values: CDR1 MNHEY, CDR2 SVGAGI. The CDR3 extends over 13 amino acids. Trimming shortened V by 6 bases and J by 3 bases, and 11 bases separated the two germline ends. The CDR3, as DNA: TGTGCCAGCAGCCCGAACGGGGACTATGGCTACACCTTC. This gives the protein CASSPNGDYGYTF.

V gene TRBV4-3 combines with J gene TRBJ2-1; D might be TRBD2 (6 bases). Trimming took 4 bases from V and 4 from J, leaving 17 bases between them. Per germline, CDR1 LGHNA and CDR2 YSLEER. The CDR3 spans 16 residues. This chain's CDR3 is CASSPAGYAGYNEQFF. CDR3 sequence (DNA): TGCGCCAGCAGCCCCGCAGGGTATGCGGGGTACAATGAGCAGTTCTTC.

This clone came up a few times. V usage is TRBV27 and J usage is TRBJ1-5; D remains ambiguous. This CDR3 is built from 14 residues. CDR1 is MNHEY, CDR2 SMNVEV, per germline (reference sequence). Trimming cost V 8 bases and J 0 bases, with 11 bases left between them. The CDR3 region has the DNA TGTGCCAGCCGGACTGACGATAGCAATCAGCCCCAGCATTTT. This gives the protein CASRTDDSNQPQHF.

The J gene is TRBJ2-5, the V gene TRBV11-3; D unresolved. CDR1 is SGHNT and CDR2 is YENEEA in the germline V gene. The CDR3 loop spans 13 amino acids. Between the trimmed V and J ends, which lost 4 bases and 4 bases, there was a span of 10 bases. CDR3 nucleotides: TGTGCCAGCAGCTCTTGGCCGGGAGAGACCCAGTACTTC. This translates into CASSSWPGETQYF.